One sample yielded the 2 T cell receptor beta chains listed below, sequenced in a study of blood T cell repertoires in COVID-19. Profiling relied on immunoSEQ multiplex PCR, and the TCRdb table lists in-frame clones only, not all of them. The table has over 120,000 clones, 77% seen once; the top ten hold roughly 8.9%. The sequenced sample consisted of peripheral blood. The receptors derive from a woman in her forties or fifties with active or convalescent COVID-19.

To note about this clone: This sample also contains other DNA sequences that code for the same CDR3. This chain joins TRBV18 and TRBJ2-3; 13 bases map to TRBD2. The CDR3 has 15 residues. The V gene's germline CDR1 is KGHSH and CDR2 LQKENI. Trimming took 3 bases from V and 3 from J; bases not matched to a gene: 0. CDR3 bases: TGTGCCAGCTCACCGGGACTAGCGGGAACAGATACGCAGTATTTT. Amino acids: CASSPGLAGTDTQYF.

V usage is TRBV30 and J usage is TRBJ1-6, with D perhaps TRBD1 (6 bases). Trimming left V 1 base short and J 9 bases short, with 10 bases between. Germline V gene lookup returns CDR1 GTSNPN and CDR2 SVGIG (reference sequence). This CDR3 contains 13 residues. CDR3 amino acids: CAWSGGGSSPLHF. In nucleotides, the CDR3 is TGTGCCTGGAGTGGGGGGGGCAGTTCACCCCTCCACTTT.